The present entry profiles one T cell receptor (beta chain) with its context. Its antigen is undetermined. Primers included in the PCR were 60 Vbeta and 13 Jbeta primers. The protocol was immunoSEQ multiplex PCR, while the TCRdb copy is restricted to in-frame clones and leaves out a portion. Of 170,000 or so clones listed, roughly 80% are singletons. Germline trimming cut 0 bases from V and 2 bases from J; bases unmatched to any gene: 6. The CDR3 is 16 residues long. Germline CDR1 reads SGHRS; CDR2 reads YFSETQ. These data originate in a study of cytomegalovirus exposure and HLA in healthy donors. Nominally healthy donors provided the samples, though records likely missed some immune exposures. Points from the study as a whole: Cytomegalovirus status was reportedly diagnosed by the classifier with high sensitivity and specificity. Association of some 18,000 TCR beta sequences with HLA alleles was found at 0.05 false discovery rate in a later analysis.

The gene calls are TRBV5-1 and TRBJ2-7; TRBD2 matches 9 bases. This clonotype originated in a woman aged 45-59 years in good health and CMV-seronegative. The sequenced material came from PBMCs. In DNA, the CDR3 is TGCGCCAGCAGCTTGGAACCGGGACTAGCAACCTACGAGCAGTACTTC. Translated: CASSLEPGLATYEQYF.